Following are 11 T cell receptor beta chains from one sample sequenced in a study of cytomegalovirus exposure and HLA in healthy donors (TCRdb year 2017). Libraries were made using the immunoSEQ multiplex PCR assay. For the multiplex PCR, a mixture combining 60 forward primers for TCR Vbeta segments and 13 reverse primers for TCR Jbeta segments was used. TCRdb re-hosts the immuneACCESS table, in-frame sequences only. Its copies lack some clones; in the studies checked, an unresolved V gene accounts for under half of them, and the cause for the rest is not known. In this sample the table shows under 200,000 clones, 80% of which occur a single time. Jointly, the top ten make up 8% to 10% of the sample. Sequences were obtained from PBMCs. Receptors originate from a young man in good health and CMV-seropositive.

CDR3 residues: CASSIGQNNEQFF. CDR3 coding DNA: TGTGCCAGTAGTATAGGACAAAACAATGAGCAGTTCTTC. The rearrangement joins TRBV19 to TRBJ2-1; no firm D call. From germline, CDR1 is LNHDA and CDR2 SQIVND (reference sequence). The V gene lost 1 base and the J gene lost 5 bases, with 6 bases spanning the gap. The CDR3 runs to 13 residues.

The CDR3 sequence: CASSLGQGLTDTQYF. The CDR3 coding sequence is TGCGCCAGCAGCTTGGGACAGGGCCTCACAGATACGCAGTATTTT. The rearrangement joins TRBV5-1 to TRBJ2-3; 7 bases fit TRBD1. J lost 2 bases, V lost 0 bases, and 3 bases had no gene match. The germline V gene has CDR1 SGHRS and CDR2 YFSETQ. The CDR3 is 15 amino acids.

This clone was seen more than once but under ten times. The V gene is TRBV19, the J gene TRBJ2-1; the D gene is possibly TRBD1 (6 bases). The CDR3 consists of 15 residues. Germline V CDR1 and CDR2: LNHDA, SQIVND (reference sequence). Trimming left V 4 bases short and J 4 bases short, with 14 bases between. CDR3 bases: TGTGCCAGTAGTAAAGAGGGAACAGGGTACAATGAGCAGTTCTTC. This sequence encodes CASSKEGTGYNEQFF.

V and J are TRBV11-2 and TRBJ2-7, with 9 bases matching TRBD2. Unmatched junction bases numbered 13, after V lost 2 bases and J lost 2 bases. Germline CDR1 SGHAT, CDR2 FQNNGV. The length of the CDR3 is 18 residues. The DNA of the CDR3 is TGTGCCAGCAGCTTAACCCGAGGACTAGCGCCGAGAACCTACGAGCAGTACTTC. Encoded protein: CASSLTRGLAPRTYEQYF.

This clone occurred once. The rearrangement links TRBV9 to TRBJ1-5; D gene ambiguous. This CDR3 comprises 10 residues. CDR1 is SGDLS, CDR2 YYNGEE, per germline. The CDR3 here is CDQQDQPQHF. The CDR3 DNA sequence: TGTGACCAGCAGGATCAGCCCCAGCATTTT.

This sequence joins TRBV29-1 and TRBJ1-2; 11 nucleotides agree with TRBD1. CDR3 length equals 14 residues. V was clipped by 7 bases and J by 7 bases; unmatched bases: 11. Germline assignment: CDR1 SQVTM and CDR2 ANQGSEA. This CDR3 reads CSASQTGTGGGYTF. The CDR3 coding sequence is TGCAGCGCCTCTCAAACCGGGACAGGGGGTGGCTACACCTTC.

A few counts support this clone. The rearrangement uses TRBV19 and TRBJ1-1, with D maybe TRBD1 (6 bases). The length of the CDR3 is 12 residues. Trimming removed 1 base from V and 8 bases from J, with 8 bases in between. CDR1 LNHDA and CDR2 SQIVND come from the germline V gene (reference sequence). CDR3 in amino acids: CASSIGGQEAFF. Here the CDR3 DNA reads TGTGCCAGTAGTATAGGGGGACAAGAAGCTTTCTTT. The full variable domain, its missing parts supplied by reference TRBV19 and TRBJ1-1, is DGGITQSPKYLFRKEGQNVTLSCEQNLNHDAMYWYRQDPGQGLRLIYYSQIVNDFQKGDIAEGYSVSREKKESFPLTVTSAQKNPTAFYLCASSIGGQEAFFGQGTRLTVV.

The CDR3 DNA reads TGCGCCAGCAGCCCGACAGGGGGCGCCTCTAATGAAAAACTGTTTTTT. As protein: CASSPTGGASNEKLFF. This rearrangement joins TRBV5-1 to TRBJ1-4; 10 nucleotides align to TRBD1. V lost 4 bases and J lost 3; bases outside the gene matches: 6. Germline V gene sequence: CDR1 SGHRS, CDR2 YFSETQ. The CDR3 contains 16 residues.

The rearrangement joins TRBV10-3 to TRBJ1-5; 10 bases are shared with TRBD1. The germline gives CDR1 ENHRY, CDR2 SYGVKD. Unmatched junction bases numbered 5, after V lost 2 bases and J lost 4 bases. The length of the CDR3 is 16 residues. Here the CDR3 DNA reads TGTGCCATCAGTGAGCCCGGGGACAGGGGAAATCAGCCCCAGCATTTT. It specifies CAISEPGDRGNQPQHF.

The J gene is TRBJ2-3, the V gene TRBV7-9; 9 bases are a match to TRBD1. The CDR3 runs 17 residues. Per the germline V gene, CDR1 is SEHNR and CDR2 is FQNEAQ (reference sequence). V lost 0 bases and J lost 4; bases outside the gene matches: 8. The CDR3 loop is CASSLANRGQVADTQYF. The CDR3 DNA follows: TGTGCCAGCAGCTTAGCTAACAGGGGGCAAGTAGCAGATACGCAGTATTTT. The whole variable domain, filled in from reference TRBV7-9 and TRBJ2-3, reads DTGVSQNPRHKITKRGQNVTFRCDPISEHNRLYWYRQTLGQGPEFLTYFQNEAQLEKSRLLSDRFSAERPKGSFSTLEIQRTEQGDSAMYLCASSLANRGQVADTQYFGPGTRLTVL.

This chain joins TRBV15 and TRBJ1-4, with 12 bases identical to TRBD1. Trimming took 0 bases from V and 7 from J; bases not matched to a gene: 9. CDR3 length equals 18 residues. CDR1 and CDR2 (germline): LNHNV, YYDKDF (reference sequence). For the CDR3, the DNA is TGTGCCACCAGCAGAGATGCGGGACAGGGGGCGTCTAGTGAAAAACTGTTTTTT. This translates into CATSRDAGQGASSEKLFF.